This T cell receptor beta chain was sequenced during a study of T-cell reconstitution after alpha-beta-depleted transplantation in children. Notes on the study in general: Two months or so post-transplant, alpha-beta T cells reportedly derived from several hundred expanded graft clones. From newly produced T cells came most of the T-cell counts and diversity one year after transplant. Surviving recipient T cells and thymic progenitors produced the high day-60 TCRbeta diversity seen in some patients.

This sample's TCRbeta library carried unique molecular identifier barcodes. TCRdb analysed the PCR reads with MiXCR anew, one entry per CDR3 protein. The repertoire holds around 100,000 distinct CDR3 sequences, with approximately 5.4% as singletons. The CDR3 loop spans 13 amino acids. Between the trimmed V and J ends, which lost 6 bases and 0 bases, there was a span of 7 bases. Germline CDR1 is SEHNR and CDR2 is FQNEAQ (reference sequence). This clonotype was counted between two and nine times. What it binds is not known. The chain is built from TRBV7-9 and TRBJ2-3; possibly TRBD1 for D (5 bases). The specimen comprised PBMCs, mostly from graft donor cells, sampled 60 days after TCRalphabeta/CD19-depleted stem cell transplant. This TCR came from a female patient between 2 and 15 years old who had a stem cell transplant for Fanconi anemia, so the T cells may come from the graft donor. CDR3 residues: CASRGASTDTQYF. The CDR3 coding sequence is TGTGCCAGCAGAGGGGCGAGCACAGATACGCAGTATTTT.